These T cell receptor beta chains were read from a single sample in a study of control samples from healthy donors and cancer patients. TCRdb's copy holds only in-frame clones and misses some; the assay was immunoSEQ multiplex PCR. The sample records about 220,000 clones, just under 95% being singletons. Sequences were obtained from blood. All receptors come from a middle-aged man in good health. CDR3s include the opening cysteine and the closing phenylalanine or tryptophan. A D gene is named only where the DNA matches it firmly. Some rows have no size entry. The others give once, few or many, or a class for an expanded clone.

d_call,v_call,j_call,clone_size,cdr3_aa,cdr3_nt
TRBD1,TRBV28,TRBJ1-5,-,CASSSHRGTQPQHF,TGTGCCAGCAGTTCCCACAGGGGAACTCAGCCCCAGCATTTT
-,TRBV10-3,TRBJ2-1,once,CAIRTEGGFF,TGTGCCATCAGAACAGAAGGGGGGTTCTTC
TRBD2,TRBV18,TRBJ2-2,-,CASSPGLAGHTGELFF,TGTGCCAGCTCACCGGGACTAGCGGGGCACACCGGGGAGCTGTTTTTT
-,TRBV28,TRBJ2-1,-,CASIGGGSYNEQFF,TGTGCCAGCATCGGGGGCGGGTCCTACAATGAGCAGTTCTTC
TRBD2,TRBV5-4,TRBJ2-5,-,CASSPPGTSGETQYF,TGTGCCAGCAGCCCCCCCGGGACTAGCGGGGAGACCCAGTACTTC
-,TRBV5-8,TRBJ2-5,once,CASSFGWETQYF,TGTGCCAGCAGCTTTGGGTGGGAGACCCAGTACTTC
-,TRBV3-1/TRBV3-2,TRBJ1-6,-,CASSAYVQGNSPLHF,TGTGCCAGCAGCGCTTACGTACAGGGAAATTCACCCCTCCACTTT
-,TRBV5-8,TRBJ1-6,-,CASSHVEGFYNSPLHF,TGTGCCAGCAGCCACGTAGAGGGCTTCTATAATTCACCCCTCCACTTT
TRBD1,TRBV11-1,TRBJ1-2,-,CASSARFDRGGYGYTF,TGTGCCAGCAGCGCCAGATTCGACAGGGGCGGGTATGGCTACACCTTC
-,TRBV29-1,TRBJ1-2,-,CSVWDGLNYGYTF,TGCAGCGTTTGGGACGGGCTTAACTATGGCTACACCTTC
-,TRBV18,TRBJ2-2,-,CASSPSSTVNTGELFF,TGTGCCAGCTCACCTTCCTCGACGGTGAACACCGGGGAGCTGTTTTTT
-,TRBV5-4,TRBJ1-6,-,CASSPREGGNSPLHF,TGTGCCAGCAGCCCCCGTGAGGGAGGTAATTCACCCCTCCACTTT
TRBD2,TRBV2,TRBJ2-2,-,CASSAGLVNTGELFF,TGTGCCAGCAGTGCCGGACTAGTAAACACCGGGGAGCTGTTTTTT
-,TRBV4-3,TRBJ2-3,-,CASSQDKGNTQYF,TGCGCCAGCAGCCAAGATAAAGGTAATACGCAGTATTTT
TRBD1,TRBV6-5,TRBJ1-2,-,CASTDRRGRNYGYTF,TGTGCCAGCACCGATAGGAGGGGGCGGAACTATGGCTACACCTTC
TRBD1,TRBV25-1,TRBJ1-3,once,CASSARQGSGNTIYF,TGTGCCAGCAGTGCGAGACAGGGGTCTGGAAACACCATATATTTT
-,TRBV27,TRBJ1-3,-,CASRPTGLSGNTIYF,TGTGCCAGCAGGCCGACGGGACTCTCTGGAAACACCATATATTTT
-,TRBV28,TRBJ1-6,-,CASSLNLRRGNSPLHF,TGTGCCAGCAGTTTAAATCTCCGCAGGGGCAATTCACCCCTCCACTTT
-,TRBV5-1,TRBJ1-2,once,CASSLAGANGYTF,TGCGCCAGCAGCTTGGCCGGGGCAAATGGCTACACCTTC
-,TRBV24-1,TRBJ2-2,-,CATTHPPPVGELFF,TGTGCCACCACCCATCCCCCCCCTGTCGGGGAGCTGTTTTTT
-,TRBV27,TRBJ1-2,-,CASRSFGGYTF,TGTGCCAGCCGGAGTTTTGGTGGCTACACCTTC
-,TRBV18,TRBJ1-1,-,CASSQGTNTEAFF,TGTGCCAGCTCACAGGGTACCAACACTGAAGCTTTCTTT
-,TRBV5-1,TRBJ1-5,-,CASSSLFRRLSNQPQHF,TGCGCCAGCAGCTCGCTTTTTAGGAGGCTCAGCAATCAGCCCCAGCATTTT
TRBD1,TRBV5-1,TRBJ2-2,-,CASSFAGTGVPTGELFF,TGCGCCAGCAGCTTCGCCGGGACAGGGGTTCCCACCGGGGAGCTGTTTTTT
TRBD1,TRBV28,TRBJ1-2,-,CASSLGLGQGPSYGYTF,TGTGCCAGCAGTTTGGGGTTGGGACAGGGGCCATCATATGGCTACACCTTC
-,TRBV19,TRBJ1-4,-,CASSLRAPVEKLFF,TGTGCCAGTAGTCTTAGGGCCCCGGTTGAAAAACTGTTTTTT
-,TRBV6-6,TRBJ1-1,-,CASSYGRESEAFF,TGTGCCAGCAGTTATGGTAGGGAATCTGAAGCTTTCTTT
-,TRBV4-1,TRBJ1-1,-,CASSRGTGAFF,TGCGCCAGCAGCCGAGGGACGGGTGCTTTCTTT
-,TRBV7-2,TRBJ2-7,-,CASSPEGTVAMEQYF,TGTGCCAGCAGCCCAGAAGGGACGGTGGCAATGGAGCAGTACTTC
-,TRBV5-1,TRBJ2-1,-,CASSLVVTDVYNEQFF,TGCGCCAGCAGCTTGGTCGTGACAGACGTCTACAATGAGCAGTTCTTC
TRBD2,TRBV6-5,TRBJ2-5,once,CASSYSGTRGQETQYF,TGTGCCAGCAGTTACTCGGGGACTAGAGGCCAAGAGACCCAGTACTTC
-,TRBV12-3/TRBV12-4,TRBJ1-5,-,CASSLGGDQPQHF,TGTGCCAGCAGTTTAGGGGGGGATCAGCCCCAGCATTTT
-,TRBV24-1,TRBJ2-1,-,CATSDPTGFSYNEQFF,TGTGCCACCAGTGATCCGACAGGCTTCTCCTACAATGAGCAGTTCTTC
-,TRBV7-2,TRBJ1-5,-,CASSADGPYNQPQHF,TGTGCCAGCAGCGCGGACGGGCCCTACAATCAGCCCCAGCATTTT
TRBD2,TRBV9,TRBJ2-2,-,CASSLRAGGLTGELFF,TGTGCCAGCAGCCTTAGAGCGGGGGGCCTCACCGGGGAGCTGTTTTTT
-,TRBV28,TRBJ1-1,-,CASFLWGRANTEAFF,TGTGCCAGCTTTCTCTGGGGGCGCGCGAACACTGAAGCTTTCTTT
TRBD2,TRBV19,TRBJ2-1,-,CASSIGASGGVYNEQFF,TGTGCCAGTAGTATAGGAGCCAGCGGGGGGGTGTACAATGAGCAGTTCTTC
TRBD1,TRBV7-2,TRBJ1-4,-,CASSTRTGTNEKLFF,TGTGCCAGCAGCACCCGGACAGGGACTAATGAAAAACTGTTTTTT
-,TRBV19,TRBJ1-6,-,CASSIGGVQSPLHF,TGTGCCAGTAGTATAGGCGGGGTACAGTCACCCCTCCACTTT
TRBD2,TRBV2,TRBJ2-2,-,CASSALAGVNTGELFF,TGTGCCAGCAGTGCCCTAGCGGGGGTTAACACCGGGGAGCTGTTTTTT
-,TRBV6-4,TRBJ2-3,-,CASSDSEGGTDTQYF,TGTGCCAGCAGTGACTCGGAAGGAGGCACAGATACGCAGTATTTT
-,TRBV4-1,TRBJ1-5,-,CASSHGITGPQHF,TGCGCCAGCAGCCACGGAATAACGGGGCCCCAGCATTTT
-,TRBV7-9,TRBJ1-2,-,CASRATGGMAYGYTF,TGTGCCAGCAGGGCGACGGGAGGGATGGCCTATGGCTACACCTTC
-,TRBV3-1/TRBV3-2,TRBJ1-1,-,CASSQGGAEAFF,TGTGCCAGCAGCCAGGGGGGTGCCGAAGCTTTCTTT
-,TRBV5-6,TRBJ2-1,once,CASSLRVGGGYNEQFF,TGTGCCAGCAGCTTGCGAGTAGGGGGAGGATACAATGAGCAGTTCTTC
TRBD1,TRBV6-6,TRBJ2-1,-,CASRPGQGYNEQFF,TGTGCCAGCAGGCCGGGACAGGGCTACAATGAGCAGTTCTTC
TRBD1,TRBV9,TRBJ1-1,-,CASSVDRGPDTEAFF,TGTGCCAGCAGCGTAGACAGGGGGCCTGACACTGAAGCTTTCTTT
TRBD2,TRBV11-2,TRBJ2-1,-,CASSLIAGAYNEQFF,TGTGCCAGCAGCTTAATAGCGGGAGCCTACAATGAGCAGTTCTTC
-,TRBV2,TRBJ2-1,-,CASTPATNYNEQFF,TGTGCCAGCACTCCCGCTACAAATTACAATGAGCAGTTCTTC
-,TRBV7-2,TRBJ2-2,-,CASSPQMNTGELFF,TGTGCCAGCAGCCCCCAGATGAACACCGGGGAGCTGTTTTTT
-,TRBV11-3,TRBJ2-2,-,CASSFDSTGELFF,TGTGCCAGCAGCTTCGACAGCACCGGGGAGCTGTTTTTT
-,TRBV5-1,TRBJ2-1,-,CASSPSGGGYNEQFF,TGCGCCAGCAGCCCGTCGGGGGGCGGGTACAATGAGCAGTTCTTC
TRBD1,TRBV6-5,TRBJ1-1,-,CASRGDSANTEAFF,TGTGCCAGCAGGGGGGACAGCGCTAACACTGAAGCTTTCTTT
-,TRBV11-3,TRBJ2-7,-,CASSFGRVGDEQYF,TGTGCCAGCAGCTTTGGCAGGGTGGGCGACGAGCAGTACTTC
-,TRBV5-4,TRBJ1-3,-,CASSLDGLSGNTIYF,TGTGCCAGCAGCTTGGACGGACTCTCTGGAAACACCATATATTTT